The clone carrying this TCR beta chain was observed a few times. The entry originates in a study of Graves' ophthalmopathy and Graves' hyperthyroidism. From RNA, the CDR3 regions of TCR beta chains were amplified and sequenced. Investigators did first-round RT-PCR with HTBI primers, then second-round multiplex PCR. One entry per CDR3 protein, called by TCRdb with MiXCR from the multiplex PCR reads. Of roughly 700,000 distinct CDR3 sequences listed, approximately 40% are singletons. The CDR3 covers 14 residues. With 6 bases clipped from V and 0 bases from J, the junction kept 4 bases outside the gene matches. CDR1 is SNHLY, CDR2 FYNNEI, per germline.

The sequenced sample consisted of peripheral blood. The rearrangement links TRBV2 to TRBJ2-7; 8 nucleotides line up with TRBD1. The receptor was isolated from an adult man with Graves' ophthalmopathy. This CDR3 is CASRRQGFSYEQYF. CDR3 DNA sequence: TGTGCCAGCAGAAGACAGGGGTTCTCCTACGAGCAGTACTTC.